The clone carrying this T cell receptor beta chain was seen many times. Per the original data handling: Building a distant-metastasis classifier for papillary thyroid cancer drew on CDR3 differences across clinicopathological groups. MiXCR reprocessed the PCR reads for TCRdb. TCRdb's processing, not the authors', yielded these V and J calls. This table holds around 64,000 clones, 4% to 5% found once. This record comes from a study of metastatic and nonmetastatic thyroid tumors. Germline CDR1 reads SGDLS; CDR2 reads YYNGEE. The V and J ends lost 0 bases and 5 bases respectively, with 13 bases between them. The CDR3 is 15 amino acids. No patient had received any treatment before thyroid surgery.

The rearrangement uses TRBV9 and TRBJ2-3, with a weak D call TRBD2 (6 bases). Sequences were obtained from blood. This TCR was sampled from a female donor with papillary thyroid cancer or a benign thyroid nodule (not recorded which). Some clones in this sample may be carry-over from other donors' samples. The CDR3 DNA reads TGTGCCAGCAGCGTAGCTGGAGGGCCTGGAGATACGCAGTATTTT. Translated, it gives CASSVAGGPGDTQYF.